This T cell receptor beta chain was sequenced during a study of blood T cell repertoires in COVID-19. The V and J ends lost 0 bases and 1 base, in that order; junction bases with no gene match: 2. Germline values: CDR1 MGHRA, CDR2 YSYEKL. CDR3 length: 15 residues. This table comes from immunoSEQ multiplex PCR, and its TCRdb copy is limited to in-frame clones, with some not included. The sample includes some 87,000 clones, over 60% of them seen just once. The clonotype comes from a woman older than 75 with active or convalescent COVID-19. The gene calls are TRBV4-1 and TRBJ1-1, with 7 bases aligning to TRBD1. The sequenced material came from peripheral blood. DNA of the CDR3: TGCGCCAGCAGCCAAGAATGGGACAGGAACACTGAAGCTTTCTTT. Translation: CASSQEWDRNTEAFF.